The sequence of this T cell receptor beta chain was determined in a study of shared clonotypes between healthy human individuals. For the study at large: Aged between 18 and 49, the donors were a couple of women and three men.

For this clone: Its antigen is undetermined.

General observations from the study: Clonotype sharing across a handful of donors was observed for 4% to 5.5% of naive CD4 clonotypes. Among donors, clonotype sharing was expected to be affected by sequencing depth.

Germline V gene sequence: CDR1 SGHDT, CDR2 YYEEEE. Trimming cost V 5 bases and J 4 bases, with 13 bases left between them. This CDR3 contains 14 residues. Genomic DNA per cell subset filled all wells of several immunoSEQ plates. Using immunoSEQ multiplex PCR, the repertoire was profiled, and TCRdb retains in-frame clones only, with some absent. The repertoire includes some 2,400,000 clones, approximately 94% of them detected once, and roughly 0.13% sits in the top ten. The chain uses TRBV5-6 and TRBJ1-3; D gene uncertain. Source material: naive CD4+ T cells sorted from blood. The subset was: CD45RA+ positively selected. This sequence originates from a man between 18 and 29 years old in good health. In DNA, the CDR3 is TGTGCCAGCAGACAGAGTCTGGGGGGAAACACCATATATTTT. It codes for CASRQSLGGNTIYF. The complete variable domain, with remaining parts taken from reference TRBV5-6 and TRBJ1-3, reads DAGVTQSPTHLIKTRGQQVTLRCSPKSGHDTVSWYQQALGQGPQFIFQYYEEEERQRGNFPDRFSGHQFPNYSSELNVNALLLGDSALYLCASRQSLGGNTIYFGEGSWLTVV.